Each of the 17 T cell receptor beta chains below was sequenced from the same sample in a study of T cells in localized non-small cell lung cancer. Clones were sequenced by immunoSEQ multiplex PCR, and TCRdb holds only the in-frame ones, with some missing. This table has tens of thousands of clones, 86% appearing once. The starting material was peripheral blood, obtained before any cancer treatment. The source of these receptors is a woman between 35 and 75 years old with stage I lung adenocarcinoma.

The V call is TRBV18, the J call TRBJ1-5, with TRBD1 matching 10 bases. This CDR3 has 15 amino acids. V lost 3 bases and J lost 6; bases outside the gene matches: 5. Germline V gene sequence: CDR1 KGHSH, CDR2 LQKENI. The CDR3 DNA reads TGTGCCAGCTCACCGGGACAGGGGACGCGTCAGCCCCAGCATTTT. It yields the protein CASSPGQGTRQPQHF.

This clone was counted a single time. The chain has TRBV7-9 and TRBJ1-3, with D tentatively TRBD1 (5 bases). V was trimmed by 5 bases and J by 6 bases, leaving 14 bases between them. CDR3 length: 14 amino acids. Germline V gives CDR1 SEHNR, CDR2 FQNEAQ (reference sequence). The CDR3 nucleotides are TGTGCCAGCAGCCCCCGCTGGGGGGAAAACACCATATATTTT. Encoded protein: CASSPRWGENTIYF.

The rearrangement links TRBV19 to TRBJ1-5; D is ambiguous. This CDR3 has 17 amino acids. Germline V CDR1 and CDR2: LNHDA, SQIVND (reference sequence). V lost 3 bases, J lost 0 bases, and 15 bases lay in between. CDR3 region: CASSIVYRQNSNQPQHF. The CDR3 coding sequence is TGTGCCAGTAGTATTGTTTATCGGCAGAATAGCAATCAGCCCCAGCATTTT.

The chain recombines TRBV18 with TRBJ2-3; a possible D gene is TRBD2 (7 bases). V gave up 3 bases and J gave up 0 bases, with 13 bases separating them. CDR1 and CDR2 from the germline V gene are KGHSH and LQKENI. The CDR3 consists of 16 residues. The CDR3 protein is CASSPRGGGSTDTQYF. DNA of the CDR3: TGTGCCAGCTCACCCCGCGGCGGGGGCAGCACAGATACGCAGTATTTT.

There are a few counts of this clone. The gene calls are TRBV5-1 and TRBJ1-5; unclear D gene. This CDR3 is 15 amino acids long. CDR1 and CDR2 (germline): SGHRS, YFSETQ. V lost 4 bases and J lost 0, with 11 bases in between. The CDR3 loop reads CASSMSGISNQPQHF. CDR3 DNA: TGCGCCAGCAGCATGTCCGGGATTAGCAATCAGCCCCAGCATTTT.

This chain joins TRBV4-2 and TRBJ2-3; 8 bases agree with TRBD2. The V and J ends lost 0 bases and 4 bases, in that order; junction bases with no gene match: 6. Germline values: CDR1 LGHNA, CDR2 YNFKEQ. The CDR3 consists of 16 residues. CDR3 in amino acids: CASSQDWRGAPDTQYF. The CDR3, as DNA: TGTGCCAGCAGCCAAGACTGGCGGGGGGCCCCAGATACGCAGTATTTT.

A single count supports this clone. The CDR3 loop is CASSYSMSYTEAFF. As DNA, the CDR3 is TGTGCCAGCAGTTACTCGATGTCGTACACTGAAGCTTTCTTT. The chain combines TRBV6-5 with TRBJ1-1; D gene ambiguous. The CDR3 totals 14 residues. Germline lookup yields CDR1 MNHEY and CDR2 SVGAGI. Trimming took off 0 bases at V and 3 bases at J, with 8 bases between the two ends.

J is TRBJ2-3 and V is TRBV7-3; D not resolved. CDR3 length: 13 residues. Germline V gene lookup returns CDR1 SGHTA and CDR2 FQGTGA. The V gene lost 5 bases and the J gene lost 1 base, with 7 bases spanning the gap. The CDR3 DNA reads as TGTGCCAGCAGCGCAAGCGGCACAGATACGCAGTATTTT. It specifies CASSASGTDTQYF.

The rearrangement links TRBV29-1 to TRBJ1-5; D uncertain. Germline V gene data show CDR1 as SQVTM and CDR2 as ANQGSEA. CDR3 length: 13 amino acids. V was shortened by 6 bases and J by 0 bases, with 9 bases between the two germline ends. The chain's CDR3 is CSVALASNQPQHF. Here the CDR3 DNA reads TGCAGCGTGGCCCTCGCTAGCAATCAGCCCCAGCATTTT.

The CDR3 region has the DNA TGTGCCAGTAGTATAGTAGCTGGACCCACCTACGAGCAGTACTTC. Residues: CASSIVAGPTYEQYF. This sequence joins TRBV19 and TRBJ2-7; D gene unclear. The V and J ends lost 1 base and 2 bases respectively, with 12 bases between them. The CDR3 loop spans 15 amino acids. Germline V gene sequence: CDR1 LNHDA, CDR2 SQIVND (reference sequence). Supplemented by reference TRBV19 and TRBJ2-7, the full variable domain reads DGGITQSPKYLFRKEGQNVTLSCEQNLNHDAMYWYRQDPGQGLRLIYYSQIVNDFQKGDIAEGYSVSREKKESFPLTVTSAQKNPTAFYLCASSIVAGPTYEQYFGPGTRLTVT.

The chain has TRBV6-5 and TRBJ2-2; D perhaps matches TRBD1 (6 bases). CDR1 is MNHEY, CDR2 SVGAGI, per germline. V shed 6 bases and J shed 1 base, with 9 bases lying between them. The CDR3 has 14 residues. The CDR3 DNA follows: TGTGCCAGCAGGCCGACAGGGAACACCGGGGAGCTGTTTTTT. Translation: CASRPTGNTGELFF.

Only a few counts were recorded for this clone. The chain joins TRBV4-1 to TRBJ2-7; TRBD2 aligns across 7 bases. Germline CDR1 and CDR2: MGHRA and YSYEKL. CDR3 length: 14 residues. With 1 base clipped from V and 5 bases from J, the junction kept 5 bases outside the gene matches. CDR3 nucleotide sequence: TGCGCCAGCAGCCAAGGGGGAGGGTCTAACGAGCAGTACTTC. Translation: CASSQGGGSNEQYF.

This clone ranks as medium-sized. J is TRBJ2-1 and V is TRBV4-2, with TRBD2 matching over 9 bases. J was trimmed by 2 bases and V by 0 bases; bases with no gene match: 5. The CDR3 has 17 amino acids. Germline-derived CDR1 and CDR2 are LGHNA and YNFKEQ. The CDR3, as DNA: TGTGCCAGCAGCCAAGATACAGCGGGGGGCCCCTACAATGAGCAGTTCTTC. It codes for CASSQDTAGGPYNEQFF.

The chain links TRBV7-2 to TRBJ1-1, with D unclear. CDR1 is SGHTA, CDR2 FQGNSA, per germline. The CDR3 spans 13 residues. The V gene lost 2 bases and the J gene lost 4 bases, with 8 bases spanning the gap. The CDR3 spells CASSLRGRTEAFF. CDR3 bases: TGTGCCAGCAGCTTACGAGGGCGCACTGAAGCTTTCTTT.

The V gene is TRBV9, the J gene TRBJ2-7; 11 nucleotides match TRBD1. The J segment lost 2 bases and the V segment lost 4 bases, leaving 14 bases of the junction unmatched. Germline V lookup: CDR1 SGDLS, CDR2 YYNGEE. The CDR3 has 18 residues. This CDR3 is CASSPILEPGQGAYEQYF. The CDR3, as DNA: TGTGCCAGCAGCCCAATCCTCGAACCGGGACAGGGGGCCTACGAGCAGTACTTC.

V and J are TRBV19 and TRBJ1-1; D unclear. The CDR3 has 16 residues. Germline values: CDR1 LNHDA, CDR2 SQIVND (reference sequence). With 6 bases removed from V and 5 bases from J, the gap between germline ends came to 22 bases. The CDR3 coding sequence is TGTGCCAGTAGACACGAGCGGGCCCCCGGTGGAACTGAAGCTTTCTTT. It translates to CASRHERAPGGTEAFF.

This clone was seen just once. The chain couples TRBV7-8 to TRBJ2-1, with D possibly being TRBD2 (6 bases). CDR1 and CDR2 (germline): SGHVS, FQNEAQ. Trimming removed 3 bases from V and 7 bases from J, with 13 bases in between. The CDR3 sequence is 14 residues long. The CDR3 region is CASSLGRSGNEQFF. The CDR3, as DNA: TGTGCCAGCAGCTTGGGACGGAGCGGGAATGAGCAGTTCTTC.